The 7 T cell receptor beta chains below all came from one sample that was sequenced in a study of beta chain features in type 1 diabetes. The authors reverse transcribed all of the isolated RNA, so sequencing captured expressed TCRB transcripts. Only in-frame clones appear in the TCRdb table, and some are missing; sequencing was by immunoSEQ multiplex PCR. The sample holds around 300,000 clones, approximately 10% seen once. The sequencing input was naive CD4+ T cells from blood. The receptors come from a woman in her twenties or thirties in good health.

In its sample, this clone was seen a few times. J is TRBJ2-3 and V is TRBV29-1; D is possibly TRBD2 (5 bases). CDR3 length: 13 residues. V was shortened by 7 bases and J by 3 bases, with 14 bases between the two germline ends. Looked up from germline, CDR1 is SQVTM and CDR2 is ANQGSEA. The CDR3: CSAEGRITDTQYF. CDR3 DNA: TGCAGCGCCGAGGGCAGGATTACAGATACGCAGTATTTT.

The sample holds a few counts of this clone. V usage is TRBV19 and J usage is TRBJ1-5, with D possibly being TRBD1 (6 bases). Deletions cut 7 bases from V and 1 base from J, with 14 bases between. This CDR3 comprises 15 residues. Germline-derived CDR1 and CDR2 are LNHDA and SQIVND (reference sequence). CDR3 in amino acids: CASTLNTGSNQPQHF. The DNA for the CDR3 is TGTGCCAGTACCTTGAATACAGGGAGCAATCAGCCCCAGCATTTT. The variable domain in full, with the rest retrieved from reference TRBV19 and TRBJ1-5, is DGGITQSPKYLFRKEGQNVTLSCEQNLNHDAMYWYRQDPGQGLRLIYYSQIVNDFQKGDIAEGYSVSREKKESFPLTVTSAQKNPTAFYLCASTLNTGSNQPQHFGDGTRLSIL.

Remarks on this clone: The identical CDR3 is also encoded by other nucleotide sequences in the sample. The chain uses TRBV18 and TRBJ2-3, with TRBD1 matching 7 bases. Trimming at V came to 3 bases and at J to 2 bases, leaving 2 bases not matched to a gene. This CDR3 is built from 14 residues. Germline V gene data show CDR1 as KGHSH and CDR2 as LQKENI. CDR3 sequence (DNA): TGTGCCAGCTCACCTCAGGGGGTCACAGATACGCAGTATTTT. Its translation is CASSPQGVTDTQYF.

The gene calls are TRBV18 and TRBJ2-1; D not certain. Trimming took 0 bases from V and 5 from J, leaving 5 bases between them. Germline CDR1 is KGHSH and CDR2 is LQKENI. This CDR3 has 13 amino acids. The CDR3, as DNA: TGTGCCAGCTCACCACCCAGGCACAATGAGCAGTTCTTC. Translated: CASSPPRHNEQFF. Supplemented by reference TRBV18 and TRBJ2-1, the full variable domain reads NAGVMQNPRHLVRRRGQEARLRCSPMKGHSHVYWYRQLPEEGLKFMVYLQKENIIDESGMPKERFSAEFPKEGPSILRIQQVVRGDSAAYFCASSPPRHNEQFFGPGTRLTVL.

The chain joins TRBV4-3 to TRBJ2-7, with 9 bases aligning to TRBD2. The CDR3 is 16 amino acids. Losses at the gene ends were 4 bases for V and 1 base for J; bases not matched to a gene: 8. Germline V lookup: CDR1 LGHNA, CDR2 YSLEER. CDR3 residues: CASSRLHSGRSYEQYF. The DNA of the CDR3 is TGCGCCAGCAGCCGTTTGCATAGCGGGAGATCCTACGAGCAGTACTTC.

The V gene is TRBV7-8, the J gene TRBJ2-7; 8 bases align to TRBD1. The germline V gene encodes CDR1 SGHVS and CDR2 FQNEAQ. This CDR3 comprises 14 residues. V was clipped by 3 bases and J by 3 bases; unmatched bases: 4. CDR3 sequence: CASSFRGQGYEQYF. DNA for the CDR3: TGTGCCAGCAGCTTCAGAGGACAGGGCTACGAGCAGTACTTC. Drawing the rest from reference TRBV7-8 and TRBJ2-7, the complete variable domain is GAGVSQSPRYKVAKRGQDVALRCDPISGHVSLFWYQQALGQGPEFLTYFQNEAQLDKSGLPSDRFFAERPEGSVSTLKIQRTQQEDSAVYLCASSFRGQGYEQYFGPGTRLTVT.

The sample holds a few counts of this clone. This chain joins TRBV27 and TRBJ1-1, with unresolved D. The CDR3 length is 14 residues. The germline CDR1 and CDR2 sequences are MNHEY and SMNVEV (reference sequence). Trimming left V 3 bases short and J 1 base short, with 9 bases between. This chain's CDR3 is CASSFVSRNTEAFF. CDR3 nucleotide sequence: TGTGCCAGCAGTTTTGTGTCCCGGAACACTGAAGCTTTCTTT.